The 19 T cell receptor beta chains given below trace back to one sample, sequenced in a study of blood T cell repertoires in COVID-19 (dated by TCRdb to the early 2020s). To prepare the library, the immunoSEQ multiplex PCR assay was applied. As stored in TCRdb, this immuneACCESS dataset retains in-frame rearrangements with V and J assigned. A fraction of the clones does not appear; measured against another copy, unresolved V genes explain less than half of the discrepancy, and the remainder lacks a known reason. This sample is represented by 65,000 to 80,000 clones; around 86% of them were singletons. In total, the top ten clones hold 8% to 9.5% of the sample. The sequenced sample consisted of peripheral blood. All receptors come from a middle-aged man with active COVID-19.

V gene TRBV24-1 combines with J gene TRBJ2-7; tentatively, D is TRBD1 (6 bases). The length of the CDR3 is 13 residues. Germline V gives CDR1 KGHDR, CDR2 SFDVKD. V was trimmed by 6 bases and J by 3 bases, leaving 11 bases between them. The CDR3 nucleotides read TGTGCCACCAGTTCACTAGGGGGCTACGAGCAGTACTTC. Translating it yields CATSSLGGYEQYF.

This clone appeared once. The chain carries TRBV6-6 and TRBJ2-5, with TRBD1 as a possible D gene (5 bases). The germline V gene encodes CDR1 MNHNY and CDR2 SVGAGI (reference sequence). V lost 5 bases and J 2 bases, leaving 12 bases between the germline ends. The CDR3 contains 14 residues. The CDR3 bases are TGTGCCAGCAGTGCGGACATTTCACAAGAGACCCAGTACTTC. Protein: CASSADISQETQYF.

The chain has TRBV7-2 and TRBJ1-2, with unresolved D. The CDR3 totals 16 residues. V lost 3 bases and J lost 2, with 16 bases in between. CDR1 is SGHTA, CDR2 FQGNSA, per germline. The CDR3 region is CASSFKGPGINYGYTF. CDR3 in DNA: TGTGCCAGCAGCTTTAAGGGCCCGGGAATCAACTATGGCTACACCTTC. Combining the CDR3 with reference TRBV7-2 and TRBJ1-2 gives the whole variable domain GAGVSQSPSNKVTEKGKDVELRCDPISGHTALYWYRQSLGQGLEFLIYFQGNSAPDKSGLPSDRFSAERTGGSVSTLTIQRTQQEDSAVYLCASSFKGPGINYGYTFGSGTRLTVV.

V is TRBV15 and J is TRBJ1-4, with D tentatively TRBD1 (5 bases). Trimming took 4 bases from V and 3 from J, leaving 15 bases between them. CDR1 and CDR2 from the germline V gene are LNHNV and YYDKDF (reference sequence). The CDR3 has 16 amino acids. The DNA of the CDR3 is TGTGCCACCAGCAAACCTGGACGGGGGGCTAATGAAAAACTGTTTTTT. Translating gives CATSKPGRGANEKLFF. Drawing the rest from reference TRBV15 and TRBJ1-4, the complete variable domain is DAMVIQNPRYQVTQFGKPVTLSCSQTLNHNVMYWYQQKSSQAPKLLFHYYDKDFNNEADTPDNFQSRRPNTSFCFLDIRSPGLGDTAMYLCATSKPGRGANEKLFFGSGTQLSVL.

This sequence joins TRBV5-6 and TRBJ1-6, with D perhaps matching TRBD1 (6 bases). Trimming stripped 4 bases from V and 6 bases from J, with 20 bases between. The CDR3 extends over 17 amino acids. Germline V gene lookup returns CDR1 SGHDT and CDR2 YYEEEE. CDR3 bases: TGTGCCAGCAGCCCCTACCTCGGACAGAGCGGTAATTCACCCCTCCACTTT. It encodes CASSPYLGQSGNSPLHF. Filled out from reference TRBV5-6 and TRBJ1-6, the complete variable domain reads DAGVTQSPTHLIKTRGQQVTLRCSPKSGHDTVSWYQQALGQGPQFIFQYYEEEERQRGNFPDRFSGHQFPNYSSELNVNALLLGDSALYLCASSPYLGQSGNSPLHFGNGTRLTVT.

This clone has more than one count but fewer than ten. This chain connects TRBV7-2 to TRBJ1-2; the D is unclear. CDR1 and CDR2 from the germline V gene are SGHTA and FQGNSA. V lost 3 bases and J lost 1, with 6 bases in between. The CDR3 runs to 13 residues. Here the CDR3 DNA reads TGTGCCAGCAGCTTTAACAGTAACTATGGCTACACCTTC. It yields the protein CASSFNSNYGYTF. Drawing the rest from reference TRBV7-2 and TRBJ1-2, the complete variable domain is GAGVSQSPSNKVTEKGKDVELRCDPISGHTALYWYRQSLGQGLEFLIYFQGNSAPDKSGLPSDRFSAERTGGSVSTLTIQRTQQEDSAVYLCASSFNSNYGYTFGSGTRLTVV.

The chain is built from TRBV18 and TRBJ1-5, with 7 bases lining up with TRBD1. Germline V lookup: CDR1 KGHSH, CDR2 LQKENI. Trimming cost V 1 base and J 4 bases; bases outside gene matches: 1. This CDR3 has 14 amino acids. CDR3 amino acids: CASSPQTGNQPQHF. The CDR3, as DNA: TGTGCCAGCTCACCACAGACAGGGAATCAGCCCCAGCATTTT.

This chain uses TRBV5-1 with TRBJ1-2, with 11 bases that match TRBD1. Germline CDR1 is SGHRS and CDR2 is YFSETQ. The CDR3 consists of 16 residues. The V gene end was trimmed by 0 bases and the J gene end by 6 bases; junction bases not matched to a gene: 7. In DNA form, the CDR3 reads TGCGCCAGCAGCTTGGCGAACGGACAGGGGGCGAATGGCTACACCTTC. Residues: CASSLANGQGANGYTF.

The J gene is TRBJ2-3, the V gene TRBV6-5; D might be TRBD1 (5 bases). The ends were cut back, 4 bases at V and 0 bases at J, with 8 bases in the middle. The V gene's germline CDR1 is MNHEY and CDR2 SVGAGI. This CDR3 comprises 14 residues. The CDR3 nucleotides are TGTGCCAGCAGTTTGGGGCGGAGCACAGATACGCAGTATTTT. Amino acids: CASSLGRSTDTQYF.

This rearrangement joins TRBV2 to TRBJ1-1; a weak D match, TRBD1 (5 bases). V lost 5 bases to trimming and J lost 5 bases, with 12 bases between them. The germline gives CDR1 SNHLY, CDR2 FYNNEI. The CDR3 runs to 13 residues. CDR3 residues: CASSSSRGTEAFF. DNA of the CDR3: TGTGCCAGCAGTTCCAGTAGGGGAACTGAAGCTTTCTTT. Complete variable domain (other parts from reference TRBV2 and TRBJ1-1): EPEVTQTPSHQVTQMGQEVILRCVPISNHLYFYWYRQILGQKVEFLVSFYNNEISEKSEIFDDQFSVERPDGSNFTLKIRSTKLEDSAMYFCASSSSRGTEAFFGQGTRLTVV.

The chain employs TRBV28 and TRBJ2-7; 7 bases line up with TRBD1. Germline V CDR1 and CDR2: MDHEN, SYDVKM. This CDR3 is built from 14 residues. Germline trimming cut 6 bases from V and 4 bases from J; bases unmatched to any gene: 9. This CDR3 is CASSHRGPPYEQYF. For the CDR3, the DNA is TGTGCCAGCAGCCACAGGGGACCCCCTTACGAGCAGTACTTC.

The chain has TRBV3-1 (or the pseudogene TRBV3-2) and TRBJ2-7, with 8 bases fitting TRBD1. The CDR3 consists of 17 residues. Per germline, CDR1 LGHDT and CDR2 YNNKEL (reference sequence). V gave up 1 base and J gave up 3 bases; unmatched junction bases: 11. DNA for the CDR3: TGTGCCAGCAGCCAAGCGTTTGGACAGGGATCCCGCTACGAGCAGTACTTC. Encoded protein: CASSQAFGQGSRYEQYF.

This chain joins TRBV2 and TRBJ1-1; 8 bases match TRBD1. This CDR3 region has 14 residues. The V and J ends lost 4 bases and 2 bases, in that order; junction bases with no gene match: 3. Germline V gene data show CDR1 as SNHLY and CDR2 as FYNNEI. CDR3 nucleotide sequence: TGTGCCAGCAGTGTCCAGGGGGCAAACACTGAAGCTTTCTTT. The encoded protein is CASSVQGANTEAFF. Supplemented by reference TRBV2 and TRBJ1-1, the full variable domain reads EPEVTQTPSHQVTQMGQEVILRCVPISNHLYFYWYRQILGQKVEFLVSFYNNEISEKSEIFDDQFSVERPDGSNFTLKIRSTKLEDSAMYFCASSVQGANTEAFFGQGTRLTVV.

J is TRBJ2-1 and V is TRBV18; TRBD1 is a possible D gene (6 bases). The CDR3 contains 11 residues. Trimming shortened V by 4 bases and J by 12 bases, and 10 bases separated the two germline ends. Germline values: CDR1 KGHSH, CDR2 LQKENI. CDR3 residues: CASSRGQTQFF. The CDR3 DNA sequence: TGTGCCAGCTCACGAGGACAGACGCAGTTCTTC.

Only one count was recorded for this clone. The genes are TRBV28 and TRBJ2-2, with D hard to call. The CDR3 is 12 residues long. V lost 1 base and J 7 bases, leaving 4 bases between the germline ends. Germline CDR1 and CDR2: MDHEN and SYDVKM. CDR3 loop: CASSLSFGELFF. The DNA for the CDR3 is TGTGCCAGCAGTTTATCGTTCGGGGAGCTGTTTTTT.

This clone has only a few counts. The gene calls are TRBV3-1 (or the pseudogene TRBV3-2) and TRBJ2-7; 9 bases match TRBD1. The V gene's germline CDR1 is LGHDT and CDR2 YNNKEL (reference sequence). The CDR3 totals 14 residues. V was clipped by 1 base and J by 3 bases; unmatched bases: 1. The CDR3 reads CASSQGQGGYEQYF. CDR3 nucleotide sequence: TGTGCCAGCAGCCAAGGACAGGGGGGCTACGAGCAGTACTTC.

This chain links TRBV11-3 with TRBJ2-2; D is unresolved. V lost 4 bases and J 3 bases, leaving 12 bases between the germline ends. Germline values: CDR1 SGHNT, CDR2 YENEEA. This CDR3 is 15 amino acids long. The CDR3 protein is CASSSYRDDTGELFF. The CDR3 DNA sequence: TGTGCCAGCAGCTCCTACAGAGACGACACCGGGGAGCTGTTTTTT.

This clone came up once. The CDR3 here is CAWSVQDSGANVLTF. CDR3 nucleotides: TGTGCCTGGAGTGTACAGGACTCTGGGGCCAACGTCCTGACTTTC. The chain is built from TRBV30 and TRBJ2-6; perhaps TRBD1 as D (5 bases). Trimming removed 0 bases at V and 0 bases at J, with 6 bases between. CDR3 length: 15 residues. Per the germline V gene, CDR1 is GTSNPN and CDR2 is SVGIG (reference sequence). Full variable domain (missing parts from reference TRBV30 and TRBJ2-6): SQTIHQWPATLVQPVGSPLSLECTVEGTSNPNLYWYRQAAGRGLQLLFYSVGIGQISSEVPQNLSASRPQDRQFILSSKKLLLSDSGFYLCAWSVQDSGANVLTFGAGSRLTVL.

The gene calls are TRBV5-1 and TRBJ2-6; 10 bases fit TRBD1. This CDR3 is built from 16 residues. The germline CDR1 and CDR2 sequences are SGHRS and YFSETQ. Germline trimming cut 4 bases from V and 2 bases from J; bases unmatched to any gene: 3. CDR3 in DNA: TGCGCCAGCAGCGCCGGACAGGGGGCTGGGGCCAACGTCCTGACTTTC. This encodes CASSAGQGAGANVLTF.